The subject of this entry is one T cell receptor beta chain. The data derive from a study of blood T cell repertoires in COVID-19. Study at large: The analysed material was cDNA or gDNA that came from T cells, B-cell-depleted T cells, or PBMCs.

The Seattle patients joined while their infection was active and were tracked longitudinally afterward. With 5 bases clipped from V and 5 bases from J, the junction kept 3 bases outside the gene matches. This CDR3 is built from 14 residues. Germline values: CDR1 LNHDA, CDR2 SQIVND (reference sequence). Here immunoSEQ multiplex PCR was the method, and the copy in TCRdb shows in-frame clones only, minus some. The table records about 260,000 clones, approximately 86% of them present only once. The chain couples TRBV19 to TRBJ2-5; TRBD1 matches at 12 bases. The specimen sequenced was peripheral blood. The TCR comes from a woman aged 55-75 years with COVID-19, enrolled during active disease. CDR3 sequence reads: CASSGTGGRETQYF. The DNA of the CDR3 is TGTGCCAGTAGTGGGACAGGGGGCCGTGAGACCCAGTACTTC.